Below are 7 T cell receptor beta chains sequenced from a single sample in a study of shared clonotypes between healthy human individuals. Method: immunoSEQ multiplex PCR; TCRdb's copy keeps in-frame clones and lacks some. The sample consists of about 980,000 clones, 60% to 85% of them appearing once. The sequenced material came from memory CD4+ T cells sorted from blood. Subset noted: CD45RA-negative fraction. Receptor source: a man aged 18 to 30 in good health.

The rearrangement uses TRBV6-5 and TRBJ1-1; unclear D gene. V was cut by 2 bases and J by 1 base, with 11 bases left in between. Germline V gene data show CDR1 as MNHEY and CDR2 as SVGAGI. The length of the CDR3 is 15 residues. The CDR3 loop reads CASSYAQFPNTEAFF. CDR3 bases: TGTGCCAGCAGTTACGCCCAATTCCCGAACACTGAAGCTTTCTTT.

In regard to this clone: In the same sample, other DNA sequences code for this CDR3. The rearrangement links TRBV6-5 to TRBJ2-5, with D perhaps matching TRBD1 or TRBD2 (5 bases each). Between the trimmed V and J ends, which lost 0 bases and 4 bases, there was a span of 9 bases. The CDR3 is 14 amino acids. CDR1 is MNHEY, CDR2 SVGAGI, per germline. In nucleotides, the CDR3 is TGTGCCAGCAGTTACTCAGGTGGGGGAGAGACCCAGTACTTC. Amino acids: CASSYSGGGETQYF.

This chain links TRBV29-1 with TRBJ1-4, with D possibly matching TRBD1 (5 bases). The CDR3 totals 13 residues. The V gene lost 4 bases and the J gene lost 7 bases, with 13 bases spanning the gap. Germline V gives CDR1 SQVTM, CDR2 ANQGSEA. The CDR3 sequence: CSVVTDRREKLFF. The CDR3, as DNA: TGCAGCGTTGTGACAGATCGGCGTGAAAAACTGTTTTTT.

This chain joins TRBV11-1 and TRBJ1-2, with 9 nucleotides matching TRBD1. The CDR3 extends over 14 amino acids. Per germline, CDR1 SGHAT and CDR2 FQDESV (reference sequence). The J segment lost 7 bases and the V segment lost 6 bases, leaving 9 bases of the junction unmatched. The CDR3 DNA reads TGTGCCAGCAGTCGCGACGGGACAGGGAGTGGCTACACCTTC. Protein product: CASSRDGTGSGYTF.

This chain connects TRBV5-6 to TRBJ2-2, with a weak D call TRBD1 (6 bases). Germline V CDR1 and CDR2: SGHDT, YYEEEE. This CDR3 region has 15 residues. V lost 0 bases and J lost 4, with 10 bases in between. The CDR3 loop is CASSLGGRGTGELFF. The CDR3 nucleotides are TGTGCCAGCAGCTTGGGGGGGCGCGGCACCGGGGAGCTGTTTTTT.

V gene TRBV2 combines with J gene TRBJ1-1, with a tentative D call TRBD1 (6 bases). This CDR3 spans 15 amino acids. CDR1 and CDR2 from the germline V gene are SNHLY and FYNNEI. V was shortened by 4 bases and J by 7 bases, with 19 bases between the two germline ends. CDR3 bases: TGTGCCAGCAGTGGGCGCTCTAGGGGGGCGAGTGAAGCTTTCTTT. This encodes CASSGRSRGASEAFF.

The rearrangement joins TRBV5-1 to TRBJ2-2; 8 nucleotides align to TRBD1. Germline V gene lookup returns CDR1 SGHRS and CDR2 YFSETQ. This CDR3 has 15 residues. V shed 1 base, J shed 3 bases, and the junction held 2 bases outside the gene matches. CDR3 sequence reads: CASSLLQGDTGELFF. In nucleotides, the CDR3 is TGCGCCAGCAGCTTGCTACAGGGGGACACCGGGGAGCTGTTTTTT.